These 26 T cell receptor beta chains were sequenced from one sample in a study of naive and memory T cell subsets. The beta constant-region primer was an equimolar mix of two oligonucleotides covering TRBC1 and TRBC2. One entry per CDR3 protein, called by TCRdb with MiXCR from the UMI-ligation and nested PCR reads. The sample includes around 90,000 distinct CDR3 sequences, more than 6.5% of them seen just once. Sequencing used central memory CD4+ T cells from blood. The receptors here all came from a human donor in good health.

V gene TRBV5-4 combines with J gene TRBJ2-1, with 8 bases identical to TRBD2. The V and J ends lost 0 bases and 6 bases, in that order; junction bases with no gene match: 5. The CDR3 is made up of 15 amino acids. Germline lookup yields CDR1 SGHNT and CDR2 YYREEE (reference sequence). The CDR3 DNA is TGTGCCAGCAGCTTGGGGAGCGGGAGAACCAATGAGCAGTTCTTC. Translation: CASSLGSGRTNEQFF.

This clonotype was seen many times. The chain employs TRBV28 and TRBJ1-1; D is perhaps TRBD1 (5 bases). Trimming stripped 5 bases from V and 0 bases from J, with 10 bases between. The V gene's germline CDR1 is MDHEN and CDR2 SYDVKM. The CDR3 totals 14 residues. CDR3 in amino acids: CASSRGGVNTEAFF. CDR3 bases: TGTGCCAGCAGTCGGGGGGGGGTGAACACTGAAGCTTTCTTT. Drawing the rest from reference TRBV28 and TRBJ1-1, the complete variable domain is DVKVTQSSRYLVKRTGEKVFLECVQDMDHENMFWYRQDPGLGLRLIYFSYDVKMKEKGDIPEGYSVSREKKERFSLILESASTNQTSMYLCASSRGGVNTEAFFGQGTRLTVV.

This clonotype was counted at least ten times. The chain is built from TRBV5-1 and TRBJ1-1; 8 bases match TRBD1. V was pared by 3 bases and J by 1 base, with 5 bases of the junction left unmatched. From germline, CDR1 is SGHRS and CDR2 YFSETQ. The CDR3 is 15 residues long. The CDR3 DNA sequence: TGCGCCAGCAGCTGGGGGACAGGCCGGAACACTGAAGCTTTCTTT. Translating it yields CASSWGTGRNTEAFF.

This clonotype was counted many times. The chain uses TRBV7-2 and TRBJ1-5; D unresolved. The length of the CDR3 is 15 residues. Trimming shortened V by 5 bases and J by 4 bases, and 15 bases separated the two germline ends. Per the germline V gene, CDR1 is SGHTA and CDR2 is FQGNSA. The CDR3 region is CASSLGGRRNQPQHF. The CDR3 DNA sequence: TGTGCCAGCAGCCTAGGTGGAAGACGGAATCAGCCCCAGCATTTT.

This clonotype came up a few times. The junction differs from germline at one of its ends, possibly a read error. The gene calls are TRBV7-9 and TRBJ2-6; a possible D gene is TRBD2 (6 bases). This CDR3 contains 13 residues. The germline gives CDR1 SEHNR, CDR2 FQNEAQ (reference sequence). CDR3 bases: TGTGCCAGCAGCTTAGCGGGGGGCAACGTCCTGACTTTC. This gives the protein CASSLAGGNVLTF.

This clonotype has a count of ten or more. The chain is built from TRBV15 and TRBJ1-5, with 9 positions matching TRBD1. The ends lost 2 bases at V and 5 bases at J; junction bases unmatched: 7. This CDR3 is 16 amino acids long. From germline, CDR1 is LNHNV and CDR2 YYDKDF (reference sequence). The CDR3 nucleotides read TGTGCCACCAGCAGATCCGGGACAGGGAGGCATCAGCCCCAGCATTTT. Protein: CATSRSGTGRHQPQHF. Complete variable domain (other parts from reference TRBV15 and TRBJ1-5): DAMVIQNPRYQVTQFGKPVTLSCSQTLNHNVMYWYQQKSSQAPKLLFHYYDKDFNNEADTPDNFQSRRPNTSFCFLDIRSPGLGDTAMYLCATSRSGTGRHQPQHFGDGTRLSIL.

This clonotype was observed many times. The chain links TRBV10-3 to TRBJ2-1; possible D gene TRBD1, 6 bases. The ends were cut back, 3 bases at V and 5 bases at J, with 17 bases in the middle. The CDR3 is 16 amino acids. Per germline, CDR1 ENHRY and CDR2 SYGVKD. CDR3 protein: CAISEQGMDGDNEQFF. CDR3 in DNA: TGTGCCATCAGTGAACAGGGCATGGATGGGGACAATGAGCAGTTCTTC.

This clonotype was detected many times. The chain combines TRBV5-8 with TRBJ1-1; D is uncertain. V was shortened by 5 bases and J by 11 bases, with 19 bases between the two germline ends. This CDR3 has 13 residues. CDR1 is SGHTS and CDR2 is YDEGEE in the germline V gene. The CDR3 reads CASRPRTANRAFF. CDR3 coding DNA: TGTGCCAGCAGACCGAGGACGGCAAACCGCGCTTTCTTT.

This clonotype occurred many times. This chain connects TRBV6-2 or TRBV6-3 to TRBJ1-2; D call uncertain. This CDR3 comprises 15 residues. V was cut by 2 bases and J by 4 bases, with 14 bases left in between. Germline lookup yields CDR1 MNHEY and CDR2 SVGEGT. The CDR3 coding sequence is TGTGCCAGCAGTTACGGGCAGTCTGTAAGCTATGGCTACACCTTC. It codes for CASSYGQSVSYGYTF.

This clonotype has a count of ten or more. The CDR3 region is CASSQAGTGQGGWTYEQYF. In DNA, the CDR3 is TGTGCCAGCAGCCAAGCTGGGACAGGCCAAGGTGGATGGACCTACGAGCAGTACTTC. The chain carries TRBV4-2 and TRBJ2-7; 8 bases agree with TRBD1. The CDR3 loop spans 19 amino acids. Germline CDR1 LGHNA, CDR2 YNFKEQ. J gave up 2 bases and V 1 base, and 16 bases lay outside the gene matches.

This clonotype was counted only a few times. V and J are TRBV3-1 and TRBJ2-7, with D tentatively TRBD2 (5 bases). This CDR3 spans 13 amino acids. Trimming removed 1 base from V and 6 bases from J, with 10 bases in between. CDR1 LGHDT and CDR2 YNNKEL come from the germline V gene (reference sequence). This chain's CDR3 is CASSQVGSGEQYF. The CDR3, as DNA: TGTGCCAGCAGCCAAGTTGGCAGCGGCGAGCAGTACTTC.

The table lists this clonotype with many counts. This chain joins TRBV4-2 and TRBJ1-6; TRBD1 is a possible D gene (6 bases). The CDR3 consists of 14 residues. V dropped 1 base and J dropped 10 bases, with 11 bases sitting between them. CDR1 is LGHNA, CDR2 YNFKEQ, per germline. The CDR3 DNA sequence: TGTGCCAGCAGCCAAGGACAGGCAGGGTCACCCCTCCACTTT. This sequence encodes CASSQGQAGSPLHF.

This clonotype was detected many times. V is TRBV9 and J is TRBJ2-7; TRBD1 aligns across 7 bases. V was pared by 4 bases and J by 2 bases, with 3 bases of the junction left unmatched. This CDR3 is built from 13 residues. CDR1 and CDR2 from the germline V gene are SGDLS and YYNGEE. Here the CDR3 reads CASSPQGAYEQYF. The CDR3 DNA follows: TGTGCCAGCAGCCCCCAGGGGGCCTACGAGCAGTACTTC.

This clonotype was counted only a few times. This sequence joins TRBV7-2 and TRBJ2-7; 11 nucleotides agree with TRBD2. The CDR3 has 15 amino acids. The germline CDR1 and CDR2 sequences are SGHTA and FQGNSA. J gave up 2 bases and V 4 bases, and 4 bases lay outside the gene matches. CDR3 amino acids: CASSSVAGGPYEQYF. The CDR3 region has the DNA TGTGCCAGCAGCTCAGTAGCGGGGGGGCCCTACGAGCAGTACTTC. The full variable domain, rest sourced from reference TRBV7-2 and TRBJ2-7, is GAGVSQSPSNKVTEKGKDVELRCDPISGHTALYWYRQSLGQGLEFLIYFQGNSAPDKSGLPSDRFSAERTGGSVSTLTIQRTQQEDSAVYLCASSSVAGGPYEQYFGPGTRLTVT.

The chain carries TRBV2 and TRBJ2-2, with unresolved D. Germline V CDR1 and CDR2: SNHLY, FYNNEI. The CDR3 runs to 14 residues. V was clipped by 6 bases and J by 5 bases, with 13 bases between them. In nucleotides, the CDR3 is TGTGCCAGCAGACCCAACATAGGAACCGGGGAGCTGTTTTTT. This gives the protein CASRPNIGTGELFF.

This clonotype was observed at least ten times. Here the CDR3 reads CASSLALAGVGRADTQYF. Here the CDR3 DNA reads TGTGCCAGCAGCTTGGCCCTAGCGGGAGTGGGAAGGGCAGATACGCAGTATTTT. The chain recombines TRBV5-4 with TRBJ2-3, with 10 bases aligning to TRBD2. Germline V CDR1 and CDR2: SGHNT, YYREEE (reference sequence). The CDR3 has 18 amino acids. V gave up 0 bases and J gave up 4 bases; unmatched junction bases: 11. Together with reference TRBV5-4 and TRBJ2-3, the CDR3 gives the full variable domain: ETGVTQSPTHLIKTRGQQVTLRCSSQSGHNTVSWYQQALGQGPQFIFQYYREEENGRGNFPPRFSGLQFPNYSSELNVNALELDDSALYLCASSLALAGVGRADTQYFGPGTRLTVL.

The chain is built from TRBV29-1 and TRBJ2-7, with D possibly matching TRBD1 (5 bases). CDR1 and CDR2 (germline): SQVTM, ANQGSEA. This CDR3 is built from 14 residues. V was trimmed by 5 bases and J by 1 base, leaving 15 bases between them. DNA for the CDR3: TGCAGCGTTTCGACGCCAGGGAAGTCCTACGAGCAGTACTTC. It yields the protein CSVSTPGKSYEQYF.

This rearrangement joins TRBV13 to TRBJ2-7; D perhaps matches TRBD1 (5 bases). The V gene lost 5 bases and the J gene lost 0 bases, with 11 bases spanning the gap. CDR1 and CDR2 (germline): PRHDT, FYEKMQ (reference sequence). CDR3 size: 14 residues. CDR3 coding DNA: TGTGCCAGCAGCCTACAGGTTAGCTCCTACGAGCAGTACTTC. This translates into CASSLQVSSYEQYF.

The chain has TRBV20-1 and TRBJ2-3; 9 nucleotides agree with TRBD1. V shed 5 bases and J 2 bases; nucleotides not matched to a gene: 11. The CDR3 has 16 amino acids. Germline CDR1 DFQATT, CDR2 SNEGSKA (reference sequence). Here the CDR3 reads CSAPTPGTGHTDTQYF. Written as DNA, the CDR3 is TGCAGTGCTCCTACACCCGGGACAGGGCACACAGATACGCAGTATTTT.

CDR3 coding DNA: TGCAGTGCTAGAGTCGGAAGAAAGGAGACCCAGTACTTC. Amino acid sequence: CSARVGRKETQYF. The J gene is TRBJ2-5, the V gene TRBV20-1; no definite D call. This CDR3 is built from 13 residues. Per germline, CDR1 DFQATT and CDR2 SNEGSKA (reference sequence). The ends were cut back, 1 base at V and 5 bases at J, with 11 bases in the middle.

The genes are TRBV14 and TRBJ2-5; D gene unclear. V lost 2 bases to trimming and J lost 2 bases, with 9 bases between them. The V gene's germline CDR1 is SGHDN and CDR2 FVKESK. This CDR3 has 14 amino acids. In DNA form, the CDR3 reads TGTGCCAGCAGCCAATTGTTCAGACAAGAGACCCAGTACTTC. As protein: CASSQLFRQETQYF. Filled out from reference TRBV14 and TRBJ2-5, the complete variable domain reads EAGVTQFPSHSVIEKGQTVTLRCDPISGHDNLYWYRRVMGKEIKFLLHFVKESKQDESGMPNNRFLAERTGGTYSTLKVQPAELEDSGVYFCASSQLFRQETQYFGPGTRLLVL.

This clonotype showed up many times. The genes are TRBV7-2 and TRBJ2-1, with 7 bases lining up with TRBD2. CDR1 and CDR2 from the germline V gene are SGHTA and FQGNSA. CDR3 length: 16 amino acids. Trimming removed 1 base from V and 2 bases from J; junction bases left unmatched: 5. DNA for the CDR3: TGTGCCAGCAGCTTAGGTCCAGCGGGGACCTACAATGAGCAGTTCTTC. It specifies CASSLGPAGTYNEQFF.

The chain joins TRBV12-3 or TRBV12-4 to TRBJ2-7, with a possible D match to TRBD1 (6 bases). Between the trimmed V and J ends, which lost 5 bases and 2 bases, there was a span of 16 bases. The CDR3 extends over 15 amino acids. The CDR3 DNA reads TGTGCCAGCAGTCTAGGGAACAGGGTCCCCTACGAGCAGTACTTC. Translated, it gives CASSLGNRVPYEQYF.

This chain connects TRBV29-1 to TRBJ2-7; no definite D call. Between the trimmed V and J ends, which lost 3 bases and 0 bases, there was a span of 6 bases. There are 12 residues in the CDR3. The germline gives CDR1 SQVTM, CDR2 ANQGSEA. The CDR3 region is CSVDRSSYEQYF. DNA of the CDR3: TGCAGCGTTGACCGGAGCTCCTACGAGCAGTACTTC.

This clonotype was seen ten or more times. The gene calls are TRBV20-1 and TRBJ1-1, with a possible D match to TRBD1 (5 bases). Germline values: CDR1 DFQATT, CDR2 SNEGSKA (reference sequence). The V end was cut by 0 bases, the J end by 7 bases, with 12 bases between. CDR3 length: 13 amino acids. The chain's CDR3 is CSARDGRGLEAFF. The CDR3 DNA sequence: TGCAGTGCTAGAGATGGTAGGGGCCTTGAAGCTTTCTTT.

The chain has TRBV4-3 and TRBJ1-1, with TRBD1 matching 7 bases. Trimming took 4 bases from V and 5 from J; bases not matched to a gene: 7. CDR3 size: 14 residues. Germline V gene data show CDR1 as LGHNA and CDR2 as YSLEER. CDR3 in DNA: TGCGCCAGCAGCCTGCACAGGGGAAGAACTGAAGCTTTCTTT. As protein: CASSLHRGRTEAFF.